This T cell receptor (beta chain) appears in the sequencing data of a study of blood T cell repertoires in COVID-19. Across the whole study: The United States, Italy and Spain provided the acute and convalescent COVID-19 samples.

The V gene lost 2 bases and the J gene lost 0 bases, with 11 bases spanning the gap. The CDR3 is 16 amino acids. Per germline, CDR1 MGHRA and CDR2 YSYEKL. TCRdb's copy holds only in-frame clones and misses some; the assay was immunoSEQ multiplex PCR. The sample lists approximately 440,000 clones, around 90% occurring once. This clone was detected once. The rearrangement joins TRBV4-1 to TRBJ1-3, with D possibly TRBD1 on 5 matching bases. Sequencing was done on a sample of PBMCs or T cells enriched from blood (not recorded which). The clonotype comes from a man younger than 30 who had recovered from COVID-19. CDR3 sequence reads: CASSQQQVYSGNTIYF. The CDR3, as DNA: TGCGCCAGCAGCCAACAACAGGTTTACTCTGGAAACACCATATATTTT.